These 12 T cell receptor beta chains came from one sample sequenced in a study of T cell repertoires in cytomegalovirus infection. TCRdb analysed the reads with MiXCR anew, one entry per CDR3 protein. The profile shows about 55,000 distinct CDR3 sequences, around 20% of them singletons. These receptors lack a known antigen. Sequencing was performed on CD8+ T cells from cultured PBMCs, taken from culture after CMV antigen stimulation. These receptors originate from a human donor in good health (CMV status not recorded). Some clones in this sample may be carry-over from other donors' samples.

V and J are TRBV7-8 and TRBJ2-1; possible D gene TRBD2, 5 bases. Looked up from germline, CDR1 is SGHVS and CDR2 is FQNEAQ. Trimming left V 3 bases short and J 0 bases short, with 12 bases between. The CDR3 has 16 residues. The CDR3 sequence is CASSLDSSSSYNEQFF. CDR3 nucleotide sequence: TGTGCCAGCAGCTTGGACTCATCAAGCTCCTACAATGAGCAGTTCTTC.

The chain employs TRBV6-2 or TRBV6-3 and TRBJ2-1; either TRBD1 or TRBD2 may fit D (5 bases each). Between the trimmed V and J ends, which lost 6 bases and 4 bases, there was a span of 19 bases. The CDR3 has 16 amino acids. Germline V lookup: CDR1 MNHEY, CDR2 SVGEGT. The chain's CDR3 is CASRDLQGTLYNEQFF. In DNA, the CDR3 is TGTGCCAGCAGGGATCTCCAAGGGACCTTATACAATGAGCAGTTCTTC.

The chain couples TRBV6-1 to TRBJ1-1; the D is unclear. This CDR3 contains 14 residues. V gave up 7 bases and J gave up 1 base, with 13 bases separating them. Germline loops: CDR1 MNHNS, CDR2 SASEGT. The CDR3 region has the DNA TGTGCCAGCAATCAACACCTTTGGAACACTGAAGCTTTCTTT. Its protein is CASNQHLWNTEAFF.

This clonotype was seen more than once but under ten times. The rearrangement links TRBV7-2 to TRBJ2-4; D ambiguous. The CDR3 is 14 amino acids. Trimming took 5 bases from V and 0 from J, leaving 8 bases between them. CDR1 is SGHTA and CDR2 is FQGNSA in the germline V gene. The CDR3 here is CASSPQIAKNIQYF. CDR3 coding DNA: TGTGCCAGCAGCCCTCAGATAGCCAAAAACATTCAGTACTTC.

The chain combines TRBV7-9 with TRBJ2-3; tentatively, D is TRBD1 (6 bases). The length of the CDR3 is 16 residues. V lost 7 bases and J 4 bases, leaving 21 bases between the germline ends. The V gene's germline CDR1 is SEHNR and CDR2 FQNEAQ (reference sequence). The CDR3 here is CASTQQGLQRADTQYF. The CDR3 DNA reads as TGTGCCAGCACCCAACAGGGCCTCCAAAGGGCAGATACGCAGTATTTT.

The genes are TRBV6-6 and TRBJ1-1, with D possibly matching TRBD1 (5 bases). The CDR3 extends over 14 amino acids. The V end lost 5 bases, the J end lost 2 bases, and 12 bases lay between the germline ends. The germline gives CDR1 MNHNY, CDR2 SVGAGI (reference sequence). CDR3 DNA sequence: TGTGCCAGCAGTATAAACACAGGTAACACTGAAGCTTTCTTT. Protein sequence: CASSINTGNTEAFF.

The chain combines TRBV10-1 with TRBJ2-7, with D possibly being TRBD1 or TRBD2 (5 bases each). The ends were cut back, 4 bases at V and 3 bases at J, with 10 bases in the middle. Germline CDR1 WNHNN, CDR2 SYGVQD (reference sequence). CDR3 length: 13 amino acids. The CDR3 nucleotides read TGCGCCAGCAGTGGTGGGACCAACTACGAGCAGTACTTC. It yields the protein CASSGGTNYEQYF.

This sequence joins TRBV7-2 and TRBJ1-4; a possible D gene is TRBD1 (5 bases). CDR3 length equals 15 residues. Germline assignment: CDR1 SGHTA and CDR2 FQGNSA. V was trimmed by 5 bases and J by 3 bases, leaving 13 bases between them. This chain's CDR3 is CASSLSGRANEKLFF. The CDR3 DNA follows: TGTGCCAGCAGCCTATCAGGGAGGGCTAATGAAAAACTGTTTTTT.

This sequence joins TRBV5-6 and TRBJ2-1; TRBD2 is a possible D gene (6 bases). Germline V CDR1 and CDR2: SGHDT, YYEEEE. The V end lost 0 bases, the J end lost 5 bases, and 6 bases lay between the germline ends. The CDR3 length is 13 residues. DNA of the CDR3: TGTGCCAGCAGCTTGGGGGGGGACAATGAGCAGTTCTTC. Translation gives CASSLGGDNEQFF.

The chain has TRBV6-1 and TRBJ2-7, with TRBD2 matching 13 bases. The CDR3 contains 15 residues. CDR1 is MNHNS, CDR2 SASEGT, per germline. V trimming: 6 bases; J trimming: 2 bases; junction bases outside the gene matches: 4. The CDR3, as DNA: TGTGCCAGCAGACTAGCGGGAGGGTCCCCCTACGAGCAGTACTTC. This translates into CASRLAGGSPYEQYF.

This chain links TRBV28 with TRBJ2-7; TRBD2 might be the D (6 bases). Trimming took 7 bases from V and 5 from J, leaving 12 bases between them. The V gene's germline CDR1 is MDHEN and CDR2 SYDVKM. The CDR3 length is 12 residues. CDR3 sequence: CASTLGGNEQYF. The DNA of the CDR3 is TGTGCCAGCACCCTCGGGGGAAACGAGCAGTACTTC.

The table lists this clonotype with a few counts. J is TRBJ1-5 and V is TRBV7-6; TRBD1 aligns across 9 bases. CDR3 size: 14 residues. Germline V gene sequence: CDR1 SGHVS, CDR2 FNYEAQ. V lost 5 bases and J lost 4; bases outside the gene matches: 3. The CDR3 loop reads CASSRGQGNQPQHF. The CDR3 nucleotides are TGTGCCAGCAGCCGTGGACAGGGGAATCAGCCCCAGCATTTT.